What follows are 10 T cell receptor beta chains derived from one specimen sequenced in a study of lymphopenia after photon versus proton radiotherapy. Assay: immunoSEQ multiplex PCR; the TCRdb copy retains only in-frame clones and omits some. The profile shows roughly 36,000 clones, 85% to 90% of them singletons. The source was peripheral blood, collected from a patient treated with photon-based radiotherapy. These receptors were collected from a woman between 50 and 59 years old with pancreatic cancer.

For the CDR3, the DNA is TGTGCCAGCAGCGCCCACGAGGGTCGGAACGAGCAGTACTTC. Translated: CASSAHEGRNEQYF. V is TRBV9 and J is TRBJ2-7; TRBD2 might be the D (5 bases). This CDR3 comprises 14 residues. Trimming left V 3 bases short and J 5 bases short, with 15 bases between. Germline V gene lookup returns CDR1 SGDLS and CDR2 YYNGEE.

The chain joins TRBV28 to TRBJ2-7, with D perhaps assigned TRBD1 or TRBD2 (7 bases each). The V and J ends lost 10 bases and 3 bases respectively, with 19 bases between them. From germline, CDR1 is MDHEN and CDR2 SYDVKM. CDR3 length equals 14 residues. The CDR3 region has the DNA TGTGCCATAGGGCCTCAGGGGGGGGTCTACGAGCAGTACTTC. Protein: CAIGPQGGVYEQYF. Variable domain in full (rest from reference TRBV28 and TRBJ2-7): DVKVTQSSRYLVKRTGEKVFLECVQDMDHENMFWYRQDPGLGLRLIYFSYDVKMKEKGDIPEGYSVSREKKERFSLILESASTNQTSMYLCAIGPQGGVYEQYFGPGTRLTVT.

The genes are TRBV19 and TRBJ2-7; the match to TRBD1 covers 9 bases. The CDR3 extends over 17 amino acids. The V segment lost 1 base and the J segment 3 bases; nucleotides outside the gene matches: 10. Germline values: CDR1 LNHDA, CDR2 SQIVND (reference sequence). This CDR3 reads CASSIAHGGTGNYEQYF. In nucleotides, the CDR3 is TGTGCCAGTAGTATAGCGCACGGGGGGACAGGGAACTACGAGCAGTACTTC. Using reference TRBV19 and TRBJ2-7 for the parts outside the CDR3, the full variable domain is DGGITQSPKYLFRKEGQNVTLSCEQNLNHDAMYWYRQDPGQGLRLIYYSQIVNDFQKGDIAEGYSVSREKKESFPLTVTSAQKNPTAFYLCASSIAHGGTGNYEQYFGPGTRLTVT.

The chain links TRBV29-1 to TRBJ2-7; D might be TRBD1 (6 bases). From germline, CDR1 is SQVTM and CDR2 ANQGSEA. The V gene lost 4 bases and the J gene lost 4 bases, with 17 bases spanning the gap. The CDR3 runs to 14 residues. This chain's CDR3 is CSVVADSRSYEQYF. The CDR3 DNA is TGCAGCGTTGTTGCGGACAGTAGGAGTTACGAGCAGTACTTC.

DNA of the CDR3: TGTGCCAGCAGTCTGGGCGTGGGGGCCTACGAGCAGTACTTC. Its translation: CASSLGVGAYEQYF. The chain is built from TRBV6-5 and TRBJ2-7; the D call may be TRBD1 or TRBD2 (5 bases each). This CDR3 comprises 14 residues. V lost 5 bases, J lost 2 bases, and 13 bases lay in between. Germline V lookup: CDR1 MNHEY, CDR2 SVGAGI.

This clone was found a few times. V and J are TRBV2 and TRBJ2-1, with 9 bases fitting TRBD2. The CDR3 contains 12 residues. Germline values: CDR1 SNHLY, CDR2 FYNNEI. Losses at the gene ends were 3 bases for V and 15 bases for J; bases not matched to a gene: 6. The CDR3 coding sequence is TGTGCCAGCAGTGACGGTAGCGGGAGTCTGTTCTTC. Amino acid sequence: CASSDGSGSLFF.

The chain carries TRBV11-2 and TRBJ2-7; 7 bases match TRBD2. This CDR3 has 15 amino acids. Germline CDR1 is SGHAT and CDR2 is FQNNGV. V lost 5 bases, J lost 1 base, and 8 bases stayed unmatched. The CDR3 protein is CASSTSSGPSYEQYF. The CDR3 nucleotides read TGTGCCAGCAGCACCTCTAGCGGCCCGTCCTACGAGCAGTACTTC. The whole variable domain, remainder taken from reference TRBV11-2 and TRBJ2-7, is EAGVAQSPRYKIIEKRQSVAFWCNPISGHATLYWYQQILGQGPKLLIQFQNNGVVDDSQLPKDRFSAERLKGVDSTLKIQPAKLEDSAVYLCASSTSSGPSYEQYFGPGTRLTVT.

This rearrangement joins TRBV5-1 to TRBJ2-1; the D gene is possibly TRBD2 (6 bases). V lost 0 bases, J lost 4 bases, and 11 bases lay in between. The germline V gene encodes CDR1 SGHRS and CDR2 YFSETQ. CDR3 length: 15 amino acids. The CDR3 DNA reads TGCGCCAGCAGCTTGGCGGCGGGACCGTACAATGAGCAGTTCTTC. Encoded protein: CASSLAAGPYNEQFF.

The chain employs TRBV7-2 and TRBJ1-1, with 7 bases identical to TRBD1. The germline CDR1 and CDR2 sequences are SGHTA and FQGNSA. This CDR3 contains 15 residues. V shed 4 bases and J 1 base; nucleotides not matched to a gene: 6. The CDR3 reads CASSSGDRRNTEAFF. CDR3 coding DNA: TGTGCCAGCAGCTCGGGGGACAGACGGAACACTGAAGCTTTCTTT.

A single count supports this clone. V gene TRBV5-8 combines with J gene TRBJ1-6; no reliable D call. The CDR3 covers 15 residues. Germline loops: CDR1 SGHTS, CDR2 YDEGEE. V was shortened by 4 bases and J by 9 bases, with 17 bases between the two germline ends. DNA for the CDR3: TGTGCCAGCAGCGCCGGGTATTTCTCTTCTTCACCCCTCCACTTT. Its translation: CASSAGYFSSSPLHF. Full variable domain (remainder filled in from reference TRBV5-8 and TRBJ1-6): EAGVTQSPTHLIKTRGQQATLRCSPISGHTSVYWYQQALGLGLQFLLWYDEGEERNRGNFPPRFSGRQFPNYSSELNVNALELEDSALYLCASSAGYFSSSPLHFGNGTRLTVT.